This T cell receptor (beta chain) was documented in a study of a mutant IDH1 vaccine in newly diagnosed glioma. Study information: Vaccination followed radiotherapy alone by 4-6 weeks, or accompanied temozolomide cycles. Prior therapy was radiotherapy, temozolomide, or both; most received both.

Trimming took off 6 bases at V and 3 bases at J, with 9 bases between the two ends. This CDR3 is built from 12 residues. Germline CDR1 is LNHDA and CDR2 is SQIVND (reference sequence). The time point was: week 11, during vaccination. A single vaccine dose contained 300 ug of mutant IDH1 20-mer peptide, and topical imiquimod was used with it. TCRdb keeps only in-frame clones here, not all; method: immunoSEQ multiplex PCR. The sample includes 31,000 or so clones, around 82% of them seen just once. Study results and caveats: The occurrence of vaccine-induced immune responses was seen in roughly 93% of patients. Pseudoprogression appears to have had no connection to changes in top peripheral T cell clonotypes.

This clone was counted a single time. Its cognate antigen is unknown. This specimen was PBMCs, taken from a glioma patient whose treatment included an IDH1 peptide vaccine. The rearrangement joins TRBV19 to TRBJ2-7; TRBD1 or TRBD2 may be the D gene (5 bases each). This receptor was taken from a man aged 25 to 45 with glioma. The CDR3 DNA reads TGTGCCAGTAGCGGGACGAACTACGAGCAGTACTTC. As protein: CASSGTNYEQYF.